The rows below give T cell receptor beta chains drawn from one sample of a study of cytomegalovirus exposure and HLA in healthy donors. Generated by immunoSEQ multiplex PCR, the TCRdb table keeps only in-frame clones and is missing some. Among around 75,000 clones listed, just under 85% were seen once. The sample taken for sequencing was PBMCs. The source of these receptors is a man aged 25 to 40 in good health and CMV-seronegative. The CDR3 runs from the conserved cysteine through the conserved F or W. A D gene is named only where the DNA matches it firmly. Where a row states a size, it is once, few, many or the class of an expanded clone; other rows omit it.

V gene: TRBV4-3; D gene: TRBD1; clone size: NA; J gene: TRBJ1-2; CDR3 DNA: TGCGCCAGCAGCCAAGATACAGGGGCCTCTGGCTACACCTTC; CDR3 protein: CASSQDTGASGYTF
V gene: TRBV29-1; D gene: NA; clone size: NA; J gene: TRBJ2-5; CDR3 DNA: TGCAGCGTTGAACCGGGACTCTTGACCCAGTACTTC; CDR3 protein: CSVEPGLLTQYF
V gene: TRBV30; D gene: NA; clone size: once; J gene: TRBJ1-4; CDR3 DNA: TGTGCCCTAAATAGGCAGGCTGGAGAAAAACTGTTTTTT; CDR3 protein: CALNRQAGEKLFF
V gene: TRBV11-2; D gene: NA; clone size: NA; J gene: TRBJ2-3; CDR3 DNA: TGTGCCAGCAGCTTAAGATCAGGCCGAAACACAGATACGCAGTATTTT; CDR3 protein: CASSLRSGRNTDTQYF
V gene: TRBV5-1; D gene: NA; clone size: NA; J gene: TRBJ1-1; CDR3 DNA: TGCGCCAGCAGCCCCCCTTGGGTGGAGGGTGAAGCTTTCTTT; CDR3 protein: CASSPPWVEGEAFF
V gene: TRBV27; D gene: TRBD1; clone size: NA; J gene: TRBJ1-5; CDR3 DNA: TGTGCCAGCAGTCGGGTACCCGGGACAGGTGGGTCTCAGCCCCAGCATTTT; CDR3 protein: CASSRVPGTGGSQPQHF
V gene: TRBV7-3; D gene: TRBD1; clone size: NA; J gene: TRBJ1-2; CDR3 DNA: TGTGCCAGCAGCTTGGCAGGGACAGGTGGCTACACCTTC; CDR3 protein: CASSLAGTGGYTF
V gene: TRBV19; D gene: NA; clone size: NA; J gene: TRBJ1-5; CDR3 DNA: TGTGCCAGTACCTGGCGGGGGGATGGCAATCAGCCCCAGCATTTT; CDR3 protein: CASTWRGDGNQPQHF
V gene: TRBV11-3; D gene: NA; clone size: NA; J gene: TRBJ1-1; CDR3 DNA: TGTGCCAGATACAGGGCAATGAACACTGAAGCTTTCTTT; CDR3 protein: CARYRAMNTEAFF
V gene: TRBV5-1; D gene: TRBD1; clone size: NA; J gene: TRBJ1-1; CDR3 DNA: TGCGCCAGCCGGGACTTAGACAGGGGCGACACTGAAGCTTTCTTT; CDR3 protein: CASRDLDRGDTEAFF
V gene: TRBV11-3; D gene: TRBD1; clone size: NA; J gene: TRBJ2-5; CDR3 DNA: TGTGCCAGCAGCCGGGGACAGATCCAAGAGACCCAGTACTTC; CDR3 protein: CASSRGQIQETQYF
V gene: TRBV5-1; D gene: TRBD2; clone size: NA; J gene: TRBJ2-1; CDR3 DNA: TGCGCCAGCAGCTTGGCGGCTAGCGGGAGCAATGAGCAGTTCTTC; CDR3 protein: CASSLAASGSNEQFF
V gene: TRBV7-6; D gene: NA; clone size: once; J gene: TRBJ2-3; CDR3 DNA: TGTGCCAGCAGCCCCGACTCAATGGGTACGCAGTATTTT; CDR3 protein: CASSPDSMGTQYF
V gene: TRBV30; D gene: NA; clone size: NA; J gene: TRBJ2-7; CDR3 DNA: TGTGCCTGGAGTGTAACCGGGGACGAGCAGTACTTC; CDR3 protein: CAWSVTGDEQYF
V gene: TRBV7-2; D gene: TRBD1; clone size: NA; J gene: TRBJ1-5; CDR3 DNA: TGTGCCAGCAGCCACGGACAGGGGTGGCCCCAGCATTTT; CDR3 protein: CASSHGQGWPQHF
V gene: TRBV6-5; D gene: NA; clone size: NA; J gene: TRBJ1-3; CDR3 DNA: TGTGCCAGCAGTAGGGGGTCTAGCTCTGGAAACACCATATATTTT; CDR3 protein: CASSRGSSSGNTIYF
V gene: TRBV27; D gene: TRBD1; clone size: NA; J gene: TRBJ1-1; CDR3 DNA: TGTGCCAGCAGTTTTCAGGGGGCGGGGAACACTGAAGCTTTCTTT; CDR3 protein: CASSFQGAGNTEAFF
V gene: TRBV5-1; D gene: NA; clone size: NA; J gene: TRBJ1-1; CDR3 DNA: TGCGCCAGCAGCTTGGTTGGACAAGGAGCTTTCTTT; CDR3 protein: CASSLVGQGAFF
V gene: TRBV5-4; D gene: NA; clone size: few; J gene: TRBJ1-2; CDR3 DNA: TGTGCCAGCAGCTTCACGGGGGTGAGGGGCTACACCTTC; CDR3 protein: CASSFTGVRGYTF
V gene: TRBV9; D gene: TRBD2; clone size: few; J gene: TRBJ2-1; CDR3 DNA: TGTGCCAGCAGCCATAACACCGGGACTAGCGGGAGCGAGCAGTTCTTC; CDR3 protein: CASSHNTGTSGSEQFF
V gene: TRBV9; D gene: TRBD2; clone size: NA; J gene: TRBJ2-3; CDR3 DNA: TGTGCCAGCAGCGTAACTAGCGAGCGGCCAGATACGCAGTATTTT; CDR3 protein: CASSVTSERPDTQYF
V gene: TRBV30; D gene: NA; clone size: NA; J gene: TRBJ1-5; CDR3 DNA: TGTGCCTGGAGTGGAGAGGATGCTCCCTGGGAGCGCAATCAGCCCCAGCATTTT; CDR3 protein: CAWSGEDAPWERNQPQHF
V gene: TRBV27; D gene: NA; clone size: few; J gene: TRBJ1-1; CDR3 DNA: TGTGCCAGCAGTTTTACATCAGGGAAAGCTTTCTTT; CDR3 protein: CASSFTSGKAFF
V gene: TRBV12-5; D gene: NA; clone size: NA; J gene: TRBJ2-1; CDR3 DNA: TGTGCTAGTGGTTTGGTAACGACAGCTCAATCCTACAATGAGCAGTTCTTC; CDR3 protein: CASGLVTTAQSYNEQFF
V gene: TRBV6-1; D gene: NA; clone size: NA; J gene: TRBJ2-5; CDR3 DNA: TGTGCCAGCAGTGAAATTAGAAAAGAGACCCAGTACTTC; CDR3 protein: CASSEIRKETQYF
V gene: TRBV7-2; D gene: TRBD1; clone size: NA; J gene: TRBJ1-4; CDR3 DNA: TGTGCCAGCAGCTACCAGGGGGCCGCTAATGAAAAACTGTTTTTT; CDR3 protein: CASSYQGAANEKLFF
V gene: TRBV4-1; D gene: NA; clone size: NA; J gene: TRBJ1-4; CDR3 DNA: TGCGCCAGCAACTCAGGGAGGGCTAATGAAAAACTGTTTTTT; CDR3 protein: CASNSGRANEKLFF
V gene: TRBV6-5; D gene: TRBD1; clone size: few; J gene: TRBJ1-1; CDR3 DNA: TGTGCCGTAGGACAGGAGAACACTGAAGCTTTCTTT; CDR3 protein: CAVGQENTEAFF
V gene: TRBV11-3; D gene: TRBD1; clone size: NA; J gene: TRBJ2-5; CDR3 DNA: TGTGCCAGTTTAAGGACAGGGACCCAAGAGACCCAGTACTTC; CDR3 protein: CASLRTGTQETQYF
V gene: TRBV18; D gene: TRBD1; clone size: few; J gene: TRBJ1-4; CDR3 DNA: TGTGCCAGCTCCCCCGGGACAGGGAGAGAAAAACTGTTTTTT; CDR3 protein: CASSPGTGREKLFF
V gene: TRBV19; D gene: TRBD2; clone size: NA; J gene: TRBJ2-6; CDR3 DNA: TGTGCCAGCACATTCGGGGGGTTTGGGATCTCTGGGGCCAACGTCCTGACTTTC; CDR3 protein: CASTFGGFGISGANVLTF
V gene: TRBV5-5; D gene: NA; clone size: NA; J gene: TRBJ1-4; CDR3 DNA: TGTGCCAGCAGCTTACAGGGTTATTCTAATGAAAAACTGTTTTTT; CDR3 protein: CASSLQGYSNEKLFF
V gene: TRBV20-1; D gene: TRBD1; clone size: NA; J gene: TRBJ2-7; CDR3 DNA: TGCAGTGCTCCCGGCGGGGACAGGGTCTACTTC; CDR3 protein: CSAPGGDRVYF
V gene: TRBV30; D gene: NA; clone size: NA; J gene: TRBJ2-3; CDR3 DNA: TGTGCCTGGAGTGTACGGGGGGAAGGGGGTACGCAGTATTTT; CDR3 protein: CAWSVRGEGGTQYF
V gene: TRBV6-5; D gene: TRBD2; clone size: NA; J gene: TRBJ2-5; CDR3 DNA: TGTGCCAGCAGTTACTCATATGGGGGGGGAGAGACCCAGTACTTC; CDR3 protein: CASSYSYGGGETQYF
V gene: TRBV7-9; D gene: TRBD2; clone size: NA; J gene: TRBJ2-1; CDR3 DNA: TGTGCCAGCAGCAGTACGCTAGCGGGATACAAGTTCTTC; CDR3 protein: CASSSTLAGYKFF
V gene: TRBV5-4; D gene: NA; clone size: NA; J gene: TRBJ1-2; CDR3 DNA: TGTGCCAGCAGCTTTGTCGCGGGGGAGTTGTGGGGCTACACCTTC; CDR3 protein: CASSFVAGELWGYTF
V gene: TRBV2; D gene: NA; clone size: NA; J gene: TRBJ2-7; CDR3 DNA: TGTGCCAGCAGATCGTATAGCTCCTACGAGCAGTACTTC; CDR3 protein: CASRSYSSYEQYF
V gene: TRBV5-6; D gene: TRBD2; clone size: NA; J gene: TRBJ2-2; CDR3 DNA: TGTGCCAGCAGCGTCCGGGACTATATCCCGGTCGGGCTGTTTTTT; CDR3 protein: CASSVRDYIPVGLFF
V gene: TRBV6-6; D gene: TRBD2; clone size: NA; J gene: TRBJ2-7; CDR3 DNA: TGTGCCAGCAGTACTTATAGCGGGTACGAGCAGTACTTC; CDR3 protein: CASSTYSGYEQYF
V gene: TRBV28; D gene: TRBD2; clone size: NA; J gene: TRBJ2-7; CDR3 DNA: TGTGCCAGCAGTCAGATGAACGGGGGGGCACCTCTCCGGTACTTC; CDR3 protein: CASSQMNGGAPLRYF
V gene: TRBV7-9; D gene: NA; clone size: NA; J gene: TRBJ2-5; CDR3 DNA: TGTGCCAGCAGCCCCCATGGGCTAACTCAAGAGACCCAGTACTTC; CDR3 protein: CASSPHGLTQETQYF
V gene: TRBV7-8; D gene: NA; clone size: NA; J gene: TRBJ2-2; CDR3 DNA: TGTGCCAGCAGCTCCAAGAACACCGGGGAGCTGTTTTTT; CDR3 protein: CASSSKNTGELFF
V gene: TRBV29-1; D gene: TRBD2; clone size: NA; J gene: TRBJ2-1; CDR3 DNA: TGCAGCGGGAGGAGCGGGAGGCACTACAATGAGCAGTTCTTC; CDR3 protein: CSGRSGRHYNEQFF
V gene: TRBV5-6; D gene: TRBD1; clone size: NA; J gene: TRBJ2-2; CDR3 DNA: TGTGCCAGCAGCTCTTTGGACAGGGGCTCGAACACCGGGGAGCTGTTTTTT; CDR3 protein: CASSSLDRGSNTGELFF
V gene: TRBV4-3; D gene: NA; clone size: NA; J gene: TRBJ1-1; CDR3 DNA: TGCGCCAGCAGCCACGACGGAGGGTCTGGAGCTTTCTTT; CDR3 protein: CASSHDGGSGAFF
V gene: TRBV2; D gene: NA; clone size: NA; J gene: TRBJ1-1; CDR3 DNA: TGTGCCAGCAGTGAGGACACGGCCTTTGGGACTGAAGCTTTCTTT; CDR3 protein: CASSEDTAFGTEAFF
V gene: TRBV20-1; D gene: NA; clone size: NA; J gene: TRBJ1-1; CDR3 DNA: TGCAGTGCTACCGGGAACACTGAAGCTTTCTTT; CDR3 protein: CSATGNTEAFF
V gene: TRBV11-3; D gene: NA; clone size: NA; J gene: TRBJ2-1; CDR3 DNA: TGTGCCAGCAGCTTAGCTCCTCCAGGTGAAAGTTACAATGAGCAGTTCTTC; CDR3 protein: CASSLAPPGESYNEQFF
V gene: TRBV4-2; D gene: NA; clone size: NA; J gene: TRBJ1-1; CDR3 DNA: TGTGCCAGCAGCCAAGATCGTGAGTCTGAAGCTTTCTTT; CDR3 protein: CASSQDRESEAFF
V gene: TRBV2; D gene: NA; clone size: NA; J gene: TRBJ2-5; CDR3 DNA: TGTGCCAGCAGTGGAGAAGAGACCCAGTACTTC; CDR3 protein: CASSGEETQYF
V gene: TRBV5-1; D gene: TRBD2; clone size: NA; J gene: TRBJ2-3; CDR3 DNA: TGCGCCAGCAGGATAGCGGGAGGCGTCACAGATACGCAGTATTTT; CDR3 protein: CASRIAGGVTDTQYF
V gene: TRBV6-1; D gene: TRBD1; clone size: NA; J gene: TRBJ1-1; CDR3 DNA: TGTGCCAGCAGTGCCTCGACAGGGGATAACACTGAAGCTTTCTTT; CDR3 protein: CASSASTGDNTEAFF
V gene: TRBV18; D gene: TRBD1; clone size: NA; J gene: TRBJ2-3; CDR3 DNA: TGTGCCAGCTCACCGAGGACAGGGGAATCAGATACGCAGTATTTT; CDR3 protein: CASSPRTGESDTQYF
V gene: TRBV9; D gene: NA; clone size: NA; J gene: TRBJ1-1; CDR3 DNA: TGTGCCAGCAGCGTAGCGCCCAGGGCTGCCGCTTTCTTT; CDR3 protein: CASSVAPRAAAFF
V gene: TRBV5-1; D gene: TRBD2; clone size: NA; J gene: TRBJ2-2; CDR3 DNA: TGCGCCAGCAGGAGCGGGAGCGGGGACACCGGGGAGCTGTTTTTT; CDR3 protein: CASRSGSGDTGELFF
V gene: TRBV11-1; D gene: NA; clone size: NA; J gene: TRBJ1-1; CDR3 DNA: TGTGCCAGCAGCTCCGACAGTTACACTGAAGCTTTCTTT; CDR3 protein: CASSSDSYTEAFF
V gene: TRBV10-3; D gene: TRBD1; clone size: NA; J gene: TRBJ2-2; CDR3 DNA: TGTGCCATCAGTGAAGGACAGGGCGACGGGGAGCTGTTTTTT; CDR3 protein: CAISEGQGDGELFF
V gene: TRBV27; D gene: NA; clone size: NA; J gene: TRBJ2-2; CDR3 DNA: TGTGCCAGCAGACCCTCGGGCGGGGAGCTGTTTTTT; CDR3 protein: CASRPSGGELFF